These 17 T cell receptor beta chains were sequenced from one sample in a study of OX40 agonist ivuxolimab in advanced cancers. Assay used: immunoSEQ multiplex PCR; TCRdb lists only in-frame clones, some missing. The table includes roughly 67,000 clones, about nine tenths detected once. Here the sequenced sample was CD4+ or CD8+ T cells sorted from blood, taken in a trial of the OX40 agonist ivuxolimab. These receptors all come from an adult with an advanced solid tumor such as melanoma, head and neck, liver or kidney cancer.

The genes are TRBV5-4 and TRBJ1-1; D ambiguous. CDR1 SGHNT and CDR2 YYREEE come from the germline V gene (reference sequence). V dropped 2 bases and J dropped 7 bases, with 6 bases sitting between them. The CDR3 consists of 11 residues. CDR3: CASSLTNEAFF. CDR3 nucleotide sequence: TGTGCCAGCAGCTTAACAAATGAAGCTTTCTTT.

The chain has TRBV7-2 and TRBJ2-4; 9 bases map to TRBD2. Trimming took 11 bases from V and 0 from J; bases not matched to a gene: 17. This CDR3 is 18 amino acids long. Germline-derived CDR1 and CDR2 are SGHTA and FQGNSA. The CDR3 loop is CASAVGSGGLLAKNIQYF. The CDR3 DNA reads as TGTGCCTCAGCCGTAGGGAGCGGGGGGCTTCTAGCCAAAAACATTCAGTACTTC. Full variable domain (outside the CDR3, taken from reference TRBV7-2 and TRBJ2-4): GAGVSQSPSNKVTEKGKDVELRCDPISGHTALYWYRQSLGQGLEFLIYFQGNSAPDKSGLPSDRFSAERTGGSVSTLTIQRTQQEDSAVYLCASAVGSGGLLAKNIQYFGAGTRLSVL.

This clone was detected a few times. The chain employs TRBV21-1 and TRBJ1-4. TRBV21-1 is shown as a pseudogene. The CDR3 is 15 amino acids. The CDR3 DNA reads as TGTGCCAGCAGCGCCCGGGACCCCGCTCGGGAAAAACTGTTTTTT. Its protein is CASSARDPAREKLFF.

This clone has only one observation. This rearrangement joins TRBV27 to TRBJ1-4; TRBD1 matches 7 bases. This CDR3 has 15 residues. Trimming cost V 6 bases and J 2 bases; bases outside gene matches: 6. Germline V gene lookup returns CDR1 MNHEY and CDR2 SMNVEV (reference sequence). The CDR3 DNA reads as TGTGCCAGCAGCAAGACAGGGCGGACTAATGAAAAACTGTTTTTT. This codes for CASSKTGRTNEKLFF.

V and J are TRBV19 and TRBJ2-2; D might be TRBD2 (6 bases). The CDR3 runs 16 residues. Germline V gene lookup returns CDR1 LNHDA and CDR2 SQIVND (reference sequence). V lost 6 bases to trimming and J lost 6 bases, with 20 bases between them. The CDR3 here is CASRAGSSYRSGELFF. The DNA of the CDR3 is TGTGCCAGTAGGGCGGGGTCGTCCTACCGGTCCGGGGAGCTGTTTTTT.

This chain connects TRBV9 to TRBJ2-1; maybe TRBD2 (6 bases). Per the germline V gene, CDR1 is SGDLS and CDR2 is YYNGEE. The V and J ends lost 0 bases and 4 bases respectively, with 11 bases between them. This CDR3 region has 15 residues. The CDR3 is CASSVELRGYNEQFF. The CDR3 DNA reads TGTGCCAGCAGCGTAGAATTGCGGGGTTACAATGAGCAGTTCTTC.

This sequence joins TRBV5-1 and TRBJ1-6, with D possibly TRBD1 on 5 matching bases. Between the trimmed V and J ends, which lost 4 bases and 10 bases, there was a span of 15 bases. Germline CDR1 and CDR2: SGHRS and YFSETQ. CDR3 length: 14 amino acids. CDR3 residues: CASSTSTRDSPLHF. In DNA, the CDR3 is TGCGCCAGCAGCACCTCCACCAGGGACTCACCCCTCCACTTT.

J is TRBJ2-5 and V is TRBV7-6; D unclear. V was shortened by 0 bases and J by 0 bases, with 11 bases between the two germline ends. This CDR3 is built from 16 residues. CDR1 is SGHVS and CDR2 is FNYEAQ in the germline V gene. The CDR3, as DNA: TGTGCCAGCAGCTTAGCTAAGTCCGAGCACCAAGAGACCCAGTACTTC. Translated: CASSLAKSEHQETQYF.

V gene TRBV12-5 combines with J gene TRBJ2-3; 7 bases are a match to TRBD1. Unmatched junction bases numbered 2, after V lost 6 bases and J lost 2 bases. CDR1 and CDR2 (germline): LGHNT, FRNRAP. The length of the CDR3 is 13 residues. The DNA for the CDR3 is TGTGCTAGTGGGACAGGGAACACAGATACGCAGTATTTT. As protein: CASGTGNTDTQYF.

This chain connects TRBV6-5 to TRBJ1-2; D is undetermined. Germline-derived CDR1 and CDR2 are MNHEY and SVGAGI. V shed 2 bases and J shed 4 bases, with 14 bases lying between them. The CDR3 extends over 15 amino acids. This CDR3 is CASSYGPDGSYGYTF. The CDR3 DNA reads as TGTGCCAGCAGTTACGGGCCGGACGGGTCCTATGGCTACACCTTC.

The chain combines TRBV5-1 with TRBJ1-4; 7 nucleotides match TRBD1. CDR1 is SGHRS and CDR2 is YFSETQ in the germline V gene. CDR3 length: 15 residues. Germline trimming cut 3 bases from V and 5 bases from J; bases unmatched to any gene: 7. CDR3 in amino acids: CASSSNVGQNEKLFF. The CDR3 region has the DNA TGCGCCAGCAGCTCGAACGTGGGACAGAATGAAAAACTGTTTTTT.

A single count supports this clone. The chain is built from TRBV2 and TRBJ2-3; 9 bases align to TRBD1. CDR1 and CDR2 from the germline V gene are SNHLY and FYNNEI. Trimming cost V 6 bases and J 2 bases; bases outside gene matches: 6. This CDR3 region has 15 residues. CDR3 residues: CASRRTGAYTDTQYF. The CDR3 nucleotides are TGTGCCAGCAGAAGGACAGGGGCCTACACAGATACGCAGTATTTT.

This clone was observed a single time. The chain has TRBV5-8 and TRBJ2-5; no firm D call. This CDR3 region has 13 residues. Germline V gene data show CDR1 as SGHTS and CDR2 as YDEGEE. The V and J ends lost 0 bases and 1 base respectively, with 4 bases between them. The CDR3 loop reads CASSLAPQETQYF. In DNA form, the CDR3 reads TGTGCCAGCAGCTTGGCCCCCCAAGAGACCCAGTACTTC.

The chain couples TRBV5-1 to TRBJ2-5; D gene unclear. Trimming took off 1 base at V and 5 bases at J, with 12 bases between the two ends. The CDR3 length is 14 residues. CDR1 is SGHRS, CDR2 YFSETQ, per germline. CDR3 in amino acids: CASSLKGGEETQYF. CDR3 nucleotides: TGCGCCAGCAGCTTGAAGGGCGGCGAGGAGACCCAGTACTTC. The full variable domain, in which reference TRBV5-1 and TRBJ2-5 provide the parts outside the CDR3, is KAGVTQTPRYLIKTRGQQVTLSCSPISGHRSVSWYQQTPGQGLQFLFEYFSETQRNKGNFPGRFSGRQFSNSRSEMNVSTLELGDSALYLCASSLKGGEETQYFGPGTRLLVL.

This rearrangement joins TRBV6-4 to TRBJ1-2; 11 nucleotides match TRBD1. The germline gives CDR1 MRHNA, CDR2 SNTAGT. The CDR3 extends over 16 amino acids. Losses at the gene ends were 1 base for V and 4 bases for J; bases not matched to a gene: 5. The CDR3 region is CASSDYRTGGSYGYTF. CDR3 nucleotides: TGTGCCAGCAGTGACTACCGGACAGGGGGCAGCTATGGCTACACCTTC.

This rearrangement joins TRBV7-3 to TRBJ2-5; 14 nucleotides align to TRBD2. V shed 5 bases, J shed 1 base, and the junction held 6 bases outside the gene matches. Germline V gene data show CDR1 as SGHTA and CDR2 as FQGTGA. The CDR3 spans 17 residues. CDR3: CASSKSGLAGGQETQYF. The CDR3 bases are TGTGCCAGCAGCAAATCTGGACTAGCGGGGGGCCAAGAGACCCAGTACTTC.

J is TRBJ1-2 and V is TRBV19, with 7 bases aligning to TRBD1. Germline trimming cut 3 bases from V and 0 bases from J; bases unmatched to any gene: 7. Germline V gene lookup returns CDR1 LNHDA and CDR2 SQIVND (reference sequence). CDR3 length equals 16 residues. The CDR3 nucleotides read TGTGCCAGTAGTATCAGGGGGGGCGCAGCTAACTATGGCTACACCTTC. Its translation is CASSIRGGAANYGYTF.